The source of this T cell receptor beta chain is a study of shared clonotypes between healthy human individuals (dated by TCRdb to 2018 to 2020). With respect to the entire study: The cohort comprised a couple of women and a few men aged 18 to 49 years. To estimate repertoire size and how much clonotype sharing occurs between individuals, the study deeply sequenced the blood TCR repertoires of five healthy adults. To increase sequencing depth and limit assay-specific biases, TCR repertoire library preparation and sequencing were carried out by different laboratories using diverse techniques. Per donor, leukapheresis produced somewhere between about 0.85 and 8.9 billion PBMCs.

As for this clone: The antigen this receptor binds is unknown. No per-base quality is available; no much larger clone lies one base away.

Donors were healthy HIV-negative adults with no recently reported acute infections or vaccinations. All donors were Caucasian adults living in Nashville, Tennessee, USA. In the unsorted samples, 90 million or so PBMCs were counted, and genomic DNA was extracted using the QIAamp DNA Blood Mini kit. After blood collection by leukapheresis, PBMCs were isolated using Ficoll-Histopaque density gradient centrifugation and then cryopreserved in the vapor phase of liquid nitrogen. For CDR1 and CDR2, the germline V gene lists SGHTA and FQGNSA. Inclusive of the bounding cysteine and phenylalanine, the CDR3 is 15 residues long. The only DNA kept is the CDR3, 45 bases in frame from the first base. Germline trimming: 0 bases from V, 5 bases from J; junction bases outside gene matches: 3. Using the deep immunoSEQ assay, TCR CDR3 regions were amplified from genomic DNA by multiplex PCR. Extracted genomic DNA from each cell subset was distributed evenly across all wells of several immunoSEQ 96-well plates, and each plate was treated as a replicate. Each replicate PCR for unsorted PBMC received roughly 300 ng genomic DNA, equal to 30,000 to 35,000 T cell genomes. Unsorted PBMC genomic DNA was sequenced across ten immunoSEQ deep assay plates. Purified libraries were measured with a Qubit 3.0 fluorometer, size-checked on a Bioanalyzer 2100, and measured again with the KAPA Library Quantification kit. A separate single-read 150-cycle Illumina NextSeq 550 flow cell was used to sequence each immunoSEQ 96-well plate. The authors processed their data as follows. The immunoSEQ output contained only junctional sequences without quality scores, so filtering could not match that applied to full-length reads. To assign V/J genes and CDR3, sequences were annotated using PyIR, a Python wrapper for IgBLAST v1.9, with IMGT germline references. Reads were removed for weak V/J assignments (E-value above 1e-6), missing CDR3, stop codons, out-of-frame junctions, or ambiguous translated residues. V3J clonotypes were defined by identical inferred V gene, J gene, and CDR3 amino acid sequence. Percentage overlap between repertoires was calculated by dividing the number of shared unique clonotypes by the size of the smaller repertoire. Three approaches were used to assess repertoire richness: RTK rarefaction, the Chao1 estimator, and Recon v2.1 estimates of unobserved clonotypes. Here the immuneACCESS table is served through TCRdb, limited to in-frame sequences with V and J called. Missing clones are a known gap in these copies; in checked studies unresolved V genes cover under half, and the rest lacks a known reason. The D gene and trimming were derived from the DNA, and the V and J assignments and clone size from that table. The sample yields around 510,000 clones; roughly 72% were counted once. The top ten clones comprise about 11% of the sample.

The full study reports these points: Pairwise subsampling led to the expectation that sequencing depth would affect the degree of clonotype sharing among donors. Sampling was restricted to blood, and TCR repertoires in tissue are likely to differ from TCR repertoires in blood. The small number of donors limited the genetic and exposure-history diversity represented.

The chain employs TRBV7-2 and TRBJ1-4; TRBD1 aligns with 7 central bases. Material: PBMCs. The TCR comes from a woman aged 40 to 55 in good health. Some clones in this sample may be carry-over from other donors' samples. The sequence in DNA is TGTGCCAGCAGCTTAGCGGGACAGTCGAATGAAAAACTGTTTTTT. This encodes CASSLAGQSNEKLFF. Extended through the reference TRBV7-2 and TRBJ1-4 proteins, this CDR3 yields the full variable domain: GAGVSQSPSNKVTEKGKDVELRCDPISGHTALYWYRQSLGQGLEFLIYFQGNSAPDKSGLPSDRFSAERTGGSVSTLTIQRTQQEDSAVYLCASSLAGQSNEKLFFGSGTQLSVL.